This T cell receptor beta chain originates from a study of cytomegalovirus exposure and HLA in healthy donors. The primer mix had 60 Vbeta and 13 Jbeta primers. As handled by the study authors: Around 10 million of the approximately 80 million unique TCR beta chains counted in a later analysis were shared. Using immunoSEQ multiplex PCR, the repertoire was profiled, and TCRdb retains in-frame clones only, with some absent. V and J calls and clone size are copied from that table; D and trimming were computed from the DNA. The top ten clones hold 6.5% to 8.5% of a sample with around 90,000 clones, 85% of them seen once. The V end lost 1 base, the J end lost 1 base, and 4 bases lay between the germline ends. Germline V gene sequence: CDR1 SGHTA, CDR2 FQGTGA. The CDR3 runs to 13 residues.

Sequencing input: PBMCs. This chain links TRBV7-3 with TRBJ1-1; D uncertain. The sequence came from a middle-aged man in good health and CMV-seropositive. The CDR3 is CASSLIWNTEAFF. CDR3 sequence (DNA): TGTGCCAGCAGCTTAATATGGAACACTGAAGCTTTCTTT.